This record looks at one TCR beta chain sequence and its context. Its antigen remains unidentified. The CDR3 extends over 10 amino acids. Looked up from germline, CDR1 is GTSNPN and CDR2 is SVGIG (reference sequence). Germline trimming cut 5 bases from V and 10 bases from J; bases unmatched to any gene: 2. Time point denoted: patch test 3, about 24 weeks after DPC sensitization. The treatment is: therapeutic diphenylcyclopropenone sensitization with weekly scalp DPC. Those who donated were patients with alopecia, 18 to 70 years of age, and suitable for DPC. The study extracted total RNA from unfractionated whole blood. These data belong to a study of human T cells and chemical hapten exposure. Study-wide results and caveats: Significantly more large CDR3 similarity clusters were formed by expanded TCRs than by controls. DPC sensitization did not alter TCRs above 1 in 1000 frequency.

TCRdb fed the RACE reads into MiXCR, producing one record per CDR3 protein. The sample lists about 160,000 distinct CDR3 sequences, roughly 25% occurring once. This TCR came from a young woman with alopecia areata. Some clones in this sample may be carry-over from other donors' samples. This sample comprised whole blood, obtained in connection with sensitization to the hapten diphenylcyclopropenone (DPC). The chain combines TRBV30 with TRBJ1-1; 9 bases agree with TRBD1. CDR3 sequence (DNA): TGTGCCTGGGGGACAGGGCTAGCTTTCTTT. Protein product: CAWGTGLAFF. The full variable domain, in which reference TRBV30 and TRBJ1-1 provide the parts outside the CDR3, is SQTIHQWPATLVQPVGSPLSLECTVEGTSNPNLYWYRQAAGRGLQLLFYSVGIGQISSEVPQNLSASRPQDRQFILSSKKLLLSDSGFYLCAWGTGLAFFGQGTRLTVV.